This TCR beta chain was captured in a study of monozygotic twins with inflammatory bowel disease. TCRdb reworked the 5' RACE reads into one entry per CDR3 protein, no DNA. There are hundreds of thousands of distinct CDR3 sequences in the sample, with more than 2% held by the top ten. This CDR3 is 14 amino acids long. Germline V gene data show CDR1 as DFQATT and CDR2 as SNEGSKA (reference sequence). This rearrangement joins TRBV20-1 to TRBJ2-1; no DNA is available, so the TRBD2 call from TCRdb remains unchecked. The sample taken for sequencing was blood. The sequence was obtained from a human donor with ulcerative colitis or Crohn's disease, or a healthy co-twin of an affected twin (not recorded which). Here the CDR3 reads CSARATSGRNEQFF.